The clone carrying this TCR beta chain has just a few counts. Its antigen remains unknown. The sample originates from a study of T cells after yellow fever vaccination. Study-wide findings and caveats: Researchers cautioned that FACS-sorted repertoires could harbor abundant clonotypes contaminating from the bulk population. The CD4 compartment and the CD8 compartment contained a small share of clonotypes in common.

Germline V gene sequence: CDR1 LNHNV, CDR2 YYDKDF (reference sequence). CDR3 length: 17 amino acids. The V end was cut by 1 base, the J end by 8 bases, with 21 bases between. Conversion of TCR transcripts into cDNA relied on 5'RACE template switching, which added a universal primer site and UMIs. Each CDR3 protein gets one entry after TCRdb re-called the 5' RACE reads with MiXCR. The sample yields some 500,000 distinct CDR3 sequences, roughly 14% seen once. The starting material was PBMCs, obtained on the day of the yellow fever booster vaccination. The TCR originated in a man aged 25 to 45 who received the YFV17D yellow fever vaccine. The chain joins TRBV15 to TRBJ2-1; TRBD2 is a possible D gene (7 bases). This CDR3 is CATSRGLGGSAGDEQFF. The CDR3 DNA reads as TGTGCCACCAGCAGAGGGTTGGGCGGGAGCGCAGGGGATGAGCAGTTCTTC.